The 4 T cell receptor beta chains in this list originate from one sample, sequenced in a study of blood T cell repertoires in COVID-19. Produced via immunoSEQ multiplex PCR; TCRdb's table is partial and in-frame only. The sample has about 110,000 clones; around 81% are singletons. Sequencing was carried out using peripheral blood. Receptor source: a woman between 65 and 79 years old with acute or convalescent COVID-19.

The chain carries TRBV6-5 and TRBJ2-6; D may be TRBD1 (6 bases). CDR3 length equals 15 residues. V was pared by 5 bases and J by 1 base, with 9 bases between. Germline CDR1 reads MNHEY; CDR2 reads SVGAGI. CDR3 nucleotides: TGTGCCAGCAGTCCAGGGGAATCTGGGGCCAACGTCCTGACTTTC. Protein: CASSPGESGANVLTF.

This clone was seen a few times. V and J are TRBV4-3 and TRBJ2-2, with D perhaps TRBD1 (6 bases). Trimming took off 3 bases at V and 5 bases at J, with 10 bases between the two ends. The CDR3 is made up of 14 amino acids. CDR1 and CDR2 from the germline V gene are LGHNA and YSLEER. The CDR3 loop is CASSQPTGTGELFF. CDR3 nucleotide sequence: TGCGCCAGCAGCCAGCCTACAGGGACCGGGGAGCTGTTTTTT.

V gene TRBV7-9 combines with J gene TRBJ1-2; D might be TRBD1 (5 bases). V lost 5 bases and J lost 8, with 12 bases in between. CDR3 length: 12 amino acids. Looked up from germline, CDR1 is SEHNR and CDR2 is FQNEAQ (reference sequence). The CDR3 protein is CASSPTTEGYTF. Here the CDR3 DNA reads TGTGCCAGCAGCCCGACGACAGAAGGCTACACCTTC.

A note on this clone: At one end the junction does not follow the germline gene, possibly because of a read error. The chain carries TRBV7-7 and TRBJ2-2; TRBD2 might be the D (5 bases). The CDR3 covers 13 residues. CDR1 is SSHAT and CDR2 is FNYEAQ in the germline V gene (reference sequence). This CDR3 is CASSPTRTGELFF. The CDR3 nucleotides read TGTGCTAGCAGCCCTACTAGAACCGGGGAGCTGTTTTTT.